Listed below are T cell receptor beta chains from one sample, sequenced in a study of a mutant IDH1 vaccine in newly diagnosed glioma. Assay used: immunoSEQ multiplex PCR; TCRdb lists only in-frame clones, some missing. The data hold nearly 15,000 clones, with around 91% observed a single time. The specimen was PBMCs, collected from a glioma patient treated with radiotherapy, temozolomide or both. These receptors originate from a woman aged 35 to 49 with glioma. Some clones in this sample may be carry-over from other donors' samples. Each CDR3 is given with its conserved first and last residue. D genes are given only for firm matches. Some rows have no size entry. The others give once, few or many, or a class for an expanded clone.

CDR3aa: CSVVGEVETQYF; CDR3nt: TGCAGCGTTGTTGGGGAGGTAGAGACCCAGTACTTC; v_gene: TRBV29-1; j_gene: TRBJ2-5; d_gene: .; abundance: .
CDR3aa: CATSNPKGAADTQYF; CDR3nt: TGTGCCACCAGCAACCCGAAGGGGGCGGCGGATACGCAGTATTTT; v_gene: TRBV15; j_gene: TRBJ2-3; d_gene: TRBD1; abundance: .
CDR3aa: CASSYQDRYEQYF; CDR3nt: TGTGCCAGCAGTTACCAGGACAGGTACGAGCAGTACTTC; v_gene: TRBV6-5; j_gene: TRBJ2-7; d_gene: TRBD1; abundance: .
CDR3aa: CASSFSGGTGELFF; CDR3nt: TGTGCCAGCAGCTTTAGCGGGGGAACCGGGGAGCTGTTTTTT; v_gene: TRBV11-3; j_gene: TRBJ2-2; d_gene: TRBD2; abundance: .
CDR3aa: CASSRQGSYEKLFF; CDR3nt: TGTGCCAGTAGTCGACAGGGGAGTTATGAAAAACTGTTTTTT; v_gene: TRBV19; j_gene: TRBJ1-4; d_gene: TRBD1; abundance: .
CDR3aa: CASSPGTGGETQYF; CDR3nt: TGTGCCAGCAGCCCCGGGACAGGGGGAGAGACCCAGTACTTC; v_gene: TRBV7-6; j_gene: TRBJ2-5; d_gene: TRBD1; abundance: .
CDR3aa: CASSLGTAGGWYEQYF; CDR3nt: TGTGCCAGCAGCTTAGGGACTGCGGGAGGTTGGTACGAGCAGTACTTC; v_gene: TRBV28; j_gene: TRBJ2-7; d_gene: TRBD2; abundance: .
CDR3aa: CASSQTISGGDTQYF; CDR3nt: TGCGCCAGCAGCCAAACTATCTCCGGGGGAGATACGCAGTATTTT; v_gene: TRBV4-1; j_gene: TRBJ2-3; d_gene: .; abundance: .
CDR3aa: CASSSGRAGGYF; CDR3nt: TGTGCCAGCAGCTCTGGACGGGCCGGTGGCTACTTC; v_gene: TRBV5-5; j_gene: TRBJ2-7; d_gene: .; abundance: once
CDR3aa: CASSHQGLAGERGTYEQYF; CDR3nt: TGTGCCAGCAGCCACCAGGGACTAGCGGGAGAGAGGGGAACCTACGAGCAGTACTTC; v_gene: TRBV7-2; j_gene: TRBJ2-7; d_gene: TRBD2; abundance: .
CDR3aa: CASSLGPMAGELFF; CDR3nt: TGTGCCAGCAGCTTAGGACCAATGGCCGGGGAGCTGTTTTTT; v_gene: TRBV7-2; j_gene: TRBJ2-2; d_gene: .; abundance: .
CDR3aa: CASQTAGYEKLFF; CDR3nt: TGTGCCAGCCAAACTGCGGGATATGAAAAACTGTTTTTT; v_gene: TRBV25-1; j_gene: TRBJ1-4; d_gene: .; abundance: .
CDR3aa: CASSEGVQGHYEQYF; CDR3nt: TGTGCCAGCAGTGAAGGGGTACAAGGCCACTACGAGCAGTACTTC; v_gene: TRBV2; j_gene: TRBJ2-7; d_gene: .; abundance: .
CDR3aa: CASSWNPNTEAFF; CDR3nt: TGTGCCAGCAGTTGGAACCCGAACACTGAAGCTTTCTTT; v_gene: TRBV27; j_gene: TRBJ1-1; d_gene: .; abundance: .
CDR3aa: CAISESEEGNEQFF; CDR3nt: TGTGCCATCAGTGAGTCGGAAGAAGGAAATGAGCAGTTCTTC; v_gene: TRBV10-3; j_gene: TRBJ2-1; d_gene: .; abundance: medium-sized
CDR3aa: CASNLIGQGYNYGYTF; CDR3nt: TGTGCCAGCAACTTAATAGGGCAGGGTTACAACTATGGCTACACCTTC; v_gene: TRBV21-1; j_gene: TRBJ1-2; d_gene: .; abundance: .
CDR3aa: CASGGGFEAFF; CDR3nt: TGTGCCAGCGGAGGGGGATTTGAAGCTTTCTTT; v_gene: TRBV10-3; j_gene: TRBJ1-1; d_gene: .; abundance: .
CDR3aa: CASRASRGNEQFF; CDR3nt: TGCGCCAGCAGAGCTAGTAGGGGCAATGAGCAGTTCTTC; v_gene: TRBV10-2; j_gene: TRBJ2-1; d_gene: .; abundance: .
CDR3aa: CASSRDAPQGTASTDTQYF; CDR3nt: TGTGCCAGTAGCCGGGACGCACCCCAGGGGACGGCAAGCACAGATACGCAGTATTTT; v_gene: TRBV19; j_gene: TRBJ2-3; d_gene: .; abundance: .
CDR3aa: CAWRDGWGYTF; CDR3nt: TGTGCCTGGAGGGACGGCTGGGGCTACACCTTC; v_gene: TRBV30; j_gene: TRBJ1-2; d_gene: .; abundance: .
CDR3aa: CASSFYPPRTVTYEQYF; CDR3nt: TGTGCCAGCAGCTTTTACCCCCCTCGGACAGTTACCTACGAGCAGTACTTC; v_gene: TRBV7-9; j_gene: TRBJ2-7; d_gene: .; abundance: .
CDR3aa: CASRSPSSGNTIYF; CDR3nt: TGCGCCAGCAGGTCACCGAGCTCTGGAAACACCATATATTTT; v_gene: TRBV5-1; j_gene: TRBJ1-3; d_gene: .; abundance: .
CDR3aa: CASSLAGAQETQYF; CDR3nt: TGTGCCAGCAGCTTGGCCGGGGCCCAAGAGACCCAGTACTTC; v_gene: TRBV5-4; j_gene: TRBJ2-5; d_gene: .; abundance: .
CDR3aa: CAISPDRAGYTF; CDR3nt: TGTGCCATCAGTCCAGACAGGGCCGGCTACACCTTC; v_gene: TRBV10-3; j_gene: TRBJ1-2; d_gene: TRBD1; abundance: .
CDR3aa: CASSLRGAYEKLFF; CDR3nt: TGTGCCAGCAGTTTAAGGGGGGCATATGAAAAACTGTTTTTT; v_gene: TRBV27; j_gene: TRBJ1-4; d_gene: .; abundance: .
CDR3aa: CASSSAVGTYNEQFF; CDR3nt: TGTGCCAGCAGTTCGGCGGTGGGAACTTACAATGAGCAGTTCTTC; v_gene: TRBV6-4; j_gene: TRBJ2-1; d_gene: .; abundance: .
CDR3aa: CASSPPPGSDTQYF; CDR3nt: TGTGCCAGCTCACCACCCCCCGGATCAGATACGCAGTATTTT; v_gene: TRBV18; j_gene: TRBJ2-3; d_gene: .; abundance: .
CDR3aa: CASSLMGRAASTDTQYF; CDR3nt: TGTGCCAGCAGCTTAATGGGTCGAGCGGCAAGCACAGATACGCAGTATTTT; v_gene: TRBV7-9; j_gene: TRBJ2-3; d_gene: .; abundance: .
CDR3aa: CASILRDRGLEQYF; CDR3nt: TGTGCCAGCATACTCCGGGACAGGGGGCTAGAGCAGTACTTC; v_gene: TRBV6-1; j_gene: TRBJ2-7; d_gene: TRBD1; abundance: .
CDR3aa: CASSEDINEKLFF; CDR3nt: TGTGCCAGCAGCGAGGACATTAATGAAAAACTGTTTTTT; v_gene: TRBV9; j_gene: TRBJ1-4; d_gene: .; abundance: .
CDR3aa: CATGWGQHTEAFF; CDR3nt: TGTGCCACTGGCTGGGGGCAGCACACTGAAGCTTTCTTT; v_gene: TRBV19; j_gene: TRBJ1-1; d_gene: .; abundance: .
CDR3aa: CASSVGGGRGEKLFF; CDR3nt: TGTGCCAGCAGCGTAGGGGGAGGGAGGGGTGAAAAACTGTTTTTT; v_gene: TRBV9; j_gene: TRBJ1-4; d_gene: .; abundance: .
CDR3aa: CASSLAGDTDTQYF; CDR3nt: TGTGCCAGCAGTTTAGCGGGAGACACAGATACGCAGTATTTT; v_gene: TRBV2; j_gene: TRBJ2-3; d_gene: TRBD2; abundance: .
CDR3aa: CASSGNYGYTF; CDR3nt: TGTGCCAGCAGCGGGAACTATGGCTACACCTTC; v_gene: TRBV7-9; j_gene: TRBJ1-2; d_gene: .; abundance: .
CDR3aa: CASSPGLAGVYNEQFF; CDR3nt: TGTGCCAGTAGTCCCGGACTAGCGGGGGTGTACAATGAGCAGTTCTTC; v_gene: TRBV19; j_gene: TRBJ2-1; d_gene: TRBD2; abundance: once
CDR3aa: CASSEGSESNYGYTF; CDR3nt: TGTGCCAGCAGTGAAGGCAGCGAATCTAACTATGGCTACACCTTC; v_gene: TRBV6-1; j_gene: TRBJ1-2; d_gene: .; abundance: .
CDR3aa: CASSVGGRVGTEAFF; CDR3nt: TGTGCCAGCAGCGTAGGAGGCAGGGTGGGCACTGAAGCTTTCTTT; v_gene: TRBV9; j_gene: TRBJ1-1; d_gene: .; abundance: .
CDR3aa: CASSLKETQYF; CDR3nt: TGCGCCAGCAGCTTAAAAGAGACCCAGTACTTC; v_gene: TRBV5-1; j_gene: TRBJ2-5; d_gene: .; abundance: .
CDR3aa: CASSPFDRALGEAFF; CDR3nt: TGTGCCAGCTCACCTTTTGATCGGGCTCTCGGTGAAGCTTTCTTT; v_gene: TRBV18; j_gene: TRBJ1-1; d_gene: .; abundance: .
CDR3aa: CASILQGGTTNEKLFF; CDR3nt: TGTGCCAGCATCCTCCAGGGGGGAACAACTAATGAAAAACTGTTTTTT; v_gene: TRBV7-9; j_gene: TRBJ1-4; d_gene: TRBD1; abundance: .